Sequencing of this T cell receptor beta chain was carried out in a study of Ad26.COV2.S vaccination and SARS-CoV-2 variants. Treatment here: around 19 received Ad26.COV2.S at low or high dose, single or two shots; about 5 received placebo; per-sample allocation not given. Sampling occurred on day 63 after the first vaccine or placebo injection. Per germline, CDR1 MDHEN and CDR2 SYDVKM. The CDR3 is made up of 15 amino acids. Germline trimming cut 2 bases from V and 7 bases from J; bases unmatched to any gene: 7. TCRdb's table, derived via immunoSEQ multiplex PCR, lists solely in-frame clones and lacks some. Among about 330,000 clones, almost 90% were seen once, and the ten largest hold about 5%.

This clonotype was obtained from a person between 18 and 60 years old who received the Ad26.COV2.S COVID-19 vaccine or a placebo. The chain links TRBV28 to TRBJ1-4, with 7 bases that match TRBD1. Specimen: peripheral blood, collected in a trial of Ad26.COV2.S vaccine versus placebo. CDR3 loop: CASSLGDSLREKLFF. CDR3 coding DNA: TGTGCCAGCAGTTTAGGGGACAGCTTGCGTGAAAAACTGTTTTTT.